The rows below give T cell receptor beta chains drawn from one sample of a study of human T cells and chemical hapten exposure. Each CDR3 protein is one row after TCRdb ran MiXCR on the 5' RACE reads. The sample lists about 80,000 distinct CDR3 sequences, more than 7.5% occurring once. Receptors originate from a male donor in good health. Both conserved end residues are part of each CDR3. D genes are given only for firm matches. The listing skips clone size in some rows; elsewhere it reads once, few, many or a size class.

TRBV10-2	TRBJ2-7	many	TRBD2	TGCGCCAGCAGTGAAGTGTGGGGACTAGCGGGGGGCGCCTACGAGCAGTACTTC	CASSEVWGLAGGAYEQYF
TRBV19	TRBJ2-1	few	-	TGTGCCAGTAAACCAGCGGACAGCTCCTACAATGAGCAGTTCTTC	CASKPADSSYNEQFF
TRBV20-1	TRBJ1-1	few	-	TGCAGTGCTAGCTGGACATTGAACACTGAAGCTTTCTTT	CSASWTLNTEAFF
TRBV6-1	TRBJ2-7	few	-	TGTGCCAGCGTGGACACTTACTCCTACGAGCAGTACTTC	CASVDTYSYEQYF
TRBV27	TRBJ1-6	-	-	TGTGCCAGCAGGGGGTATAATTCACCCCTCCACTTT	CASRGYNSPLHF
TRBV20-1	TRBJ2-7	many	-	TGCAGTGCTAGGTCTCAACCCGCTCTTAAGGAGCAGTACTTC	CSARSQPALKEQYF
TRBV30	TRBJ2-1	many	TRBD2	TGTGCCTGGAGTCAATGGGGACTAGCGGGCTACAATGAGCAGTTCTTC	CAWSQWGLAGYNEQFF
TRBV27	TRBJ1-1	-	TRBD1	TGTGCCAGCAGTCCCTGGACAGGGACTGAAGCTTTCTTT	CASSPWTGTEAFF
TRBV5-1	TRBJ2-5	many	-	TGCGCCAGCAGCTTGGCCAGGGGCCCCCAGACCCAGTACTTC	CASSLARGPQTQYF
TRBV4-1	TRBJ1-1	-	-	TGCGCCAGCAGCCAAGCTGGGGACACTGAAGCTTTCTTT	CASSQAGDTEAFF
TRBV29-1	TRBJ2-7	-	-	TGCAGCGTTGTTAAACAGTCCTACGAGCAGTACTTC	CSVVKQSYEQYF
TRBV2	TRBJ1-4	-	-	TGTGCCAGCACTAGGTCACCTGCAACTAATGAAAAACTGTTTTTT	CASTRSPATNEKLFF
TRBV5-1	TRBJ2-2	-	-	TGCGCCAGCAGCTTTTCCGCCGGATACACCGGGGAGCTGTTTTTT	CASSFSAGYTGELFF
TRBV4-3	TRBJ2-3	many	-	TGCGCCAGCAGCCAAGAGGTGGTTAGTCCGACTAGCACAGATACGCAGTATTTT	CASSQEVVSPTSTDTQYF
TRBV5-1	TRBJ1-3	few	-	TGCGCCAGCAGCTCGATGGGGCCCAGCTCTGGAAACACCATATATTTT	CASSSMGPSSGNTIYF
TRBV7-2	TRBJ1-2	few	-	TGTGCCAGCAGCTTAGGAGTCGGCGACTATGGCGACACCTTC	CASSLGVGDYGDTF
TRBV20-1	TRBJ2-2	-	TRBD1	TGCAGTGCTAGGACAGGGGCGGACGGGGAGCTGTTTTTT	CSARTGADGELFF
TRBV12-3/TRBV12-4	TRBJ1-1	-	-	TGTGCCAGCAGTCCAGACAAAAACACTGAAGCTTTCTTT	CASSPDKNTEAFF
TRBV6-6	TRBJ2-7	many	TRBD1	TGTGCCAGCAGTTACTATCGGCGTATACAGGGGGTCTACGAGCAGTACTTC	CASSYYRRIQGVYEQYF
TRBV20-1	TRBJ2-7	few	TRBD2	TGCAGTGCTAGAGATATTCTAGCGGAAACCTACGAGCAGTACTTC	CSARDILAETYEQYF
TRBV6-5	TRBJ1-2	-	-	TGTGCCAGCAGTTTCCAGGGAGGAGACTATGGCTACACCTTC	CASSFQGGDYGYTF
TRBV12-5	TRBJ2-7	many	TRBD1	TGTGCTAGTGGTTTGGGCCAGGGACAGGGTTCCTACGAGCAGTACTTC	CASGLGQGQGSYEQYF
TRBV7-6	TRBJ2-1	few	-	TGTGCCAGCAGCTTCGCGACAGACAATGAGCAGTTCTTC	CASSFATDNEQFF
TRBV12-3/TRBV12-4	TRBJ1-5	-	TRBD1	TGTGCCAGCAGTTTTGGACAGGGGAGTAGTCAGCCCCAGCATTTT	CASSFGQGSSQPQHF
TRBV30	TRBJ2-5	-	-	TGTGCCTGGAGTGTAAGGCCCCAAGAGACCCAGTACTTC	CAWSVRPQETQYF
TRBV19	TRBJ2-3	few	-	TGTGCCAGTAGTCCAAGCCTGGCGGATACGCAGTATTTT	CASSPSLADTQYF
TRBV12-3/TRBV12-4	TRBJ1-1	few	-	TGTGCCAGCAGTTCCCTACAGGGAGGCAGCACTGAAGCTTTCTTT	CASSSLQGGSTEAFF